Below, 26 T cell receptor beta chains from the same sample are listed, as sequenced in a study of T cells after yellow fever vaccination. A single record per CDR3 protein comes from TCRdb applying MiXCR to the 5' RACE reads. Of around 26,000 distinct CDR3 sequences in the sample, roughly 3.4% are singletons; the top ten hold about 0.98%. Here the sequenced sample was PBMCs, either bulk or a sorted T-cell subset (CD4+, CD8+, memory, or dextramer-sorted; not recorded which), taken 35 to 50 days after the first yellow fever vaccination. Every receptor here comes from a man aged 18 to 30 who received the YFV17D yellow fever vaccine.

This clonotype was observed at least ten times. The chain is built from TRBV6-5 and TRBJ2-3; 9 nucleotides line up with TRBD1. J lost 1 base, V lost 5 bases, and 4 bases had no gene match. The CDR3 contains 15 residues. Germline loops: CDR1 MNHEY, CDR2 SVGAGI. Here the CDR3 reads CASSIRTGGTDTQYF. The CDR3, as DNA: TGTGCCAGCAGTATCCGGACAGGGGGCACAGATACGCAGTATTTT.

This clonotype occurred many times. The chain carries TRBV7-9 and TRBJ2-7, with D unclear. CDR1 and CDR2 (germline): SEHNR, FQNEAQ (reference sequence). This CDR3 has 13 amino acids. V was pared by 5 bases and J by 5 bases, with 13 bases between. The CDR3 DNA follows: TGTGCCAGCAGCCTAGGATGGGGAAACGAGCAGTACTTC. It translates to CASSLGWGNEQYF.

Many counts were recorded for this clonotype. The V and J genes are TRBV5-1 and TRBJ2-3, with TRBD2 matching over 8 bases. Germline V gene sequence: CDR1 SGHRS, CDR2 YFSETQ. The V gene end was trimmed by 0 bases and the J gene end by 1 base; junction bases not matched to a gene: 4. The CDR3 is made up of 16 amino acids. CDR3 DNA sequence: TGCGCCAGCAGCTTGGTTCCAGCGGGGGGCACAGATACGCAGTATTTT. Its protein is CASSLVPAGGTDTQYF. Drawing the rest from reference TRBV5-1 and TRBJ2-3, the complete variable domain is KAGVTQTPRYLIKTRGQQVTLSCSPISGHRSVSWYQQTPGQGLQFLFEYFSETQRNKGNFPGRFSGRQFSNSRSEMNVSTLELGDSALYLCASSLVPAGGTDTQYFGPGTRLTVL.

In regard to this clonotype: This could be a read error, since a much larger clone is one nucleotide away. The rearrangement uses TRBV20-1 and TRBJ1-1, with TRBD1 matching 7 bases. This CDR3 region has 12 residues. With V trimmed by 2 bases and J by 4 bases, 1 base remained unmatched. In germline, CDR1 is DFQATT, CDR2 SNEGSKA (reference sequence). In DNA, the CDR3 is TGCAGTGCTAGAACAGGGGTCACTGAAGCTTTCTTT. This translates into CSARTGVTEAFF.

This clonotype came up many times. The chain is built from TRBV7-6 and TRBJ2-1; D perhaps matches TRBD2 (5 bases). The CDR3 extends over 13 amino acids. Germline V gene lookup returns CDR1 SGHVS and CDR2 FNYEAQ. The V and J ends lost 4 bases and 8 bases respectively, with 12 bases between them. CDR3 protein: CASSSSGVDEQFF. The CDR3 coding sequence is TGTGCCAGCAGCTCTTCCGGGGTCGATGAGCAGTTCTTC.

This clonotype has at least ten counts. The genes are TRBV7-9 and TRBJ1-6, with unresolved D. Trimming took off 3 bases at V and 7 bases at J, with 7 bases between the two ends. The CDR3 totals 13 residues. Germline lookup yields CDR1 SEHNR and CDR2 FQNEAQ (reference sequence). CDR3 sequence reads: CASSLVGNSPLHF. Here the CDR3 DNA reads TGTGCCAGCAGCTTGGTGGGGAATTCACCCCTCCACTTT.

In this sample, this clonotype is medium-sized. CDR3 sequence: CASSRGPYNEQFF. The CDR3 DNA reads as TGTGCCAGCAGCCGGGGACCCTACAATGAGCAGTTCTTC. V and J are TRBV12-3 or TRBV12-4 and TRBJ2-1; D may be TRBD1 or TRBD2 (5 bases each). V lost 6 bases and J 2 bases, leaving 8 bases between the germline ends. This CDR3 contains 13 residues.

The table lists this clonotype with many counts. The chain uses TRBV18 and TRBJ2-7; TRBD2 matches at 7 bases. V lost 6 bases, J lost 6 bases, and 14 bases stayed unmatched. From germline, CDR1 is KGHSH and CDR2 LQKENI. The CDR3 has 15 residues. The CDR3, as DNA: TGTGCCAGCTCTGACTCCGTAAAGGGGAGGGCCGAGCAGTACTTC. Translation gives CASSDSVKGRAEQYF. Combining the CDR3 with reference TRBV18 and TRBJ2-7 gives the whole variable domain NAGVMQNPRHLVRRRGQEARLRCSPMKGHSHVYWYRQLPEEGLKFMVYLQKENIIDESGMPKERFSAEFPKEGPSILRIQQVVRGDSAAYFCASSDSVKGRAEQYFGPGTRLTVT.

This clonotype was counted ten times or more. This chain joins TRBV6-5 and TRBJ1-5; D is perhaps TRBD1 (6 bases). Trimming shortened V by 4 bases and J by 5 bases, and 15 bases separated the two germline ends. The CDR3 sequence is 15 residues long. Germline V gene data show CDR1 as MNHEY and CDR2 as SVGAGI. For the CDR3, the DNA is TGTGCCAGCAGTTGGTCCAGGGGAGGGGATCAGCCCCAGCATTTT. Translation gives CASSWSRGGDQPQHF.

This clonotype has at least ten counts. The rearrangement joins TRBV9 to TRBJ2-7; D not certain. Germline-derived CDR1 and CDR2 are SGDLS and YYNGEE. The V and J ends lost 0 bases and 3 bases respectively, with 13 bases between them. The CDR3 contains 15 residues. The CDR3 sequence is CASSVVPGPDYEQYF. For the CDR3, the DNA is TGTGCCAGCAGCGTAGTGCCCGGGCCCGACTACGAGCAGTACTTC.

This clonotype was seen repeatedly, ten times or more. The chain carries TRBV20-1 and TRBJ2-5; D call uncertain. This CDR3 is 12 amino acids long. The germline CDR1 and CDR2 sequences are DFQATT and SNEGSKA (reference sequence). Deletions cut 3 bases from V and 2 bases from J, with 7 bases between. In DNA, the CDR3 is TGCAGTGCTAGTCACCCACAAGAGACCCAGTACTTC. The encoded protein is CSASHPQETQYF.

This clonotype has a handful of counts. A much larger clone lies one base from this, so it may be a read error. The rearrangement joins TRBV7-6 to TRBJ2-2, with TRBD1 matching 7 bases. Germline loops: CDR1 SGHVS, CDR2 FNYEAQ. This CDR3 region has 16 residues. The CDR3 DNA sequence: TGTGTCAGCAGCTTAGTGGGGACAGCGGACACCGGGGAGCTGTTTTTT. As protein: CVSSLVGTADTGELFF.

This clonotype was seen at least ten times. The genes are TRBV19 and TRBJ1-5; 7 bases agree with TRBD1. Trimming took 4 bases from V and 3 from J; bases not matched to a gene: 6. Per germline, CDR1 LNHDA and CDR2 SQIVND (reference sequence). This CDR3 contains 15 residues. CDR3 amino acids: CASSKGTAYNQPQHF. In DNA form, the CDR3 reads TGTGCCAGTAGTAAAGGGACAGCATACAATCAGCCCCAGCATTTT.

This clonotype showed up many times. The rearrangement uses TRBV24-1 and TRBJ1-3, with unresolved D. Germline lookup yields CDR1 KGHDR and CDR2 SFDVKD. The CDR3 has 15 residues. The V end lost 3 bases, the J end lost 3 bases, and 11 bases lay between the germline ends. DNA of the CDR3: TGTGCCACCAGTGATCGGCGAGAAAGTGGAAACACCATATATTTT. It translates to CATSDRRESGNTIYF.

This clonotype was picked up many times. The gene calls are TRBV20-1 and TRBJ2-5; 7 bases are a match to TRBD1. Germline CDR1 is DFQATT and CDR2 is SNEGSKA (reference sequence). With 0 bases clipped from V and 1 base from J, the junction kept 2 bases outside the gene matches. This CDR3 comprises 14 residues. CDR3 in DNA: TGCAGTGCTAGAGATTCAGGGGGCCAAGAGACCCAGTACTTC. Translated: CSARDSGGQETQYF.

In its sample, this clonotype ranks as medium-sized. This chain joins TRBV12-3 or TRBV12-4 and TRBJ2-5; D is undetermined. Deletions cut 4 bases from V and 5 bases from J, with 8 bases between. The CDR3 consists of 12 residues. The CDR3 spells CASSWTKETQYF. CDR3 nucleotide sequence: TGTGCCAGCAGTTGGACCAAGGAGACCCAGTACTTC.

This clonotype was seen ten or more times. The chain links TRBV19 to TRBJ1-1; TRBD1 might be the D (5 bases). Between the trimmed V and J ends, which lost 7 bases and 9 bases, there was a span of 21 bases. CDR3 length equals 14 residues. In germline, CDR1 is LNHDA, CDR2 SQIVND (reference sequence). The CDR3 is CASNHRTPQFQAFF. The CDR3, as DNA: TGTGCCAGTAATCACAGGACCCCACAGTTTCAAGCTTTCTTT. The entire variable domain, with the rest obtained from reference TRBV19 and TRBJ1-1, is as follows: DGGITQSPKYLFRKEGQNVTLSCEQNLNHDAMYWYRQDPGQGLRLIYYSQIVNDFQKGDIAEGYSVSREKKESFPLTVTSAQKNPTAFYLCASNHRTPQFQAFFGQGTRLTVV.

Many counts were recorded for this clonotype. The V call is TRBV28, the J call TRBJ2-3; no clear D gene. Germline V CDR1 and CDR2: MDHEN, SYDVKM. The CDR3 contains 12 residues. V lost 4 bases, J lost 2 bases, and 4 bases lay in between. Here the CDR3 DNA reads TGTGCCAGCAGTTCCGTCACAGATACGCAGTATTTT. Protein product: CASSSVTDTQYF.

Sample share makes this clonotype medium-sized. The rearrangement uses TRBV5-1 and TRBJ2-5; TRBD2 agrees at 12 bases. V lost 5 bases to trimming and J lost 5 bases; unmatched junction nucleotides: 7. The CDR3 covers 15 residues. Germline loops: CDR1 SGHRS, CDR2 YFSETQ. The CDR3 loop is CASSLLAGGLETQYF. CDR3 in DNA: TGCGCCAGCAGTCTCCTAGCGGGGGGGCTGGAGACCCAGTACTTC.

This clonotype was seen ten or more times. The chain uses TRBV12-3 or TRBV12-4 and TRBJ2-2; 11 bases align to TRBD1. The junction had 5 bases not matched to a gene; V was cut back by 8 bases and J by 6 bases. The CDR3 length is 14 residues. CDR3 sequence (DNA): TGTGCCAGCGCGGGACAGGGGGGCCCCGGGGAGCTGTTTTTT. It is translated as CASAGQGGPGELFF.

Note on this clonotype: A single base separates this from a much larger clone, so it may be a read error. J is TRBJ1-1 and V is TRBV29-1, with no clear D. Germline-derived CDR1 and CDR2 are SQVTM and ANQGSEA. The CDR3 has 15 residues. The CDR3 bases are TGCAGCGTTGCTGGCGTCAGCGGCATGAAAACTGAAGCTTTCTTT. Amino acid sequence: CSVAGVSGMKTEAFF.

At least ten counts were recorded for this clonotype. This chain joins TRBV11-1 and TRBJ2-7; D remains ambiguous. CDR3 size: 12 residues. Trimming left V 3 bases short and J 4 bases short, with 7 bases between. Germline values: CDR1 SGHAT, CDR2 FQDESV (reference sequence). CDR3 in amino acids: CASSFSSYEQYV. In nucleotides, the CDR3 is TGTGCCAGCAGCTTTTCGAGTTACGAGCAGTACGTC.

This clonotype was counted ten times or more. The CDR3 bases are TGCGCCAGCAGCCAAGAAGAATGGCCGAATAACTATGGCTACACCTTC. Translated, it gives CASSQEEWPNNYGYTF. The rearrangement joins TRBV4-1 to TRBJ1-2; the D is unclear. CDR3 length: 16 amino acids. Between the trimmed V and J ends, which lost 0 bases and 1 base, there was a span of 12 bases. Germline-derived CDR1 and CDR2 are MGHRA and YSYEKL.

This clonotype has at least ten counts. The rearrangement uses TRBV12-3 or TRBV12-4 and TRBJ1-5, with TRBD1 matching over 7 bases. The CDR3 spans 18 residues. V lost 6 bases and J lost 5; bases outside the gene matches: 19. The CDR3 spells CASRSWGQGGRTDQPQHF. The CDR3 region has the DNA TGTGCCAGCAGGTCTTGGGGCCAGGGGGGAAGGACGGATCAGCCCCAGCATTTT.

This clonotype was detected many times. The chain combines TRBV7-9 with TRBJ2-3; D remains unclear. V was clipped by 5 bases and J by 0 bases, with 9 bases between them. This CDR3 is built from 14 residues. The germline CDR1 and CDR2 sequences are SEHNR and FQNEAQ (reference sequence). CDR3 nucleotide sequence: TGTGCCAGCAGCAACAGTTATAGCACAGATACGCAGTATTTT. It codes for CASSNSYSTDTQYF.

This clonotype was seen at least ten times. For the CDR3, the DNA is TGTGCCAGCTCCTTGGACAGGGCTTCCTACGAGCAGTACGTC. Translating it yields CASSLDRASYEQYV. The V call is TRBV7-2, the J call TRBJ2-7; 8 bases match TRBD1. The CDR3 has 14 residues. Losses at the gene ends were 8 bases for V and 1 base for J; bases not matched to a gene: 7. Germline V gene sequence: CDR1 SGHTA, CDR2 FQGNSA.